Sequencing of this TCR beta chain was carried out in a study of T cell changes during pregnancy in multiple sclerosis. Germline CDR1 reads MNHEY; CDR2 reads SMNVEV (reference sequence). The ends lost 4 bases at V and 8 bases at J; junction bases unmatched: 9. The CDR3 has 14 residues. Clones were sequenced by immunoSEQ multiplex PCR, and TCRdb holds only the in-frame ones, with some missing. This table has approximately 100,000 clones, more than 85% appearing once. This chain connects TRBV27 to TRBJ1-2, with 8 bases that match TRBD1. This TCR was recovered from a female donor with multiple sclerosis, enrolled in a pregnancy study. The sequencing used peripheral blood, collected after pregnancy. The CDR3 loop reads CASSSTGGSWGYTF. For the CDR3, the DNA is TGTGCCAGCAGTTCTACAGGGGGAAGCTGGGGCTACACCTTC.